These T cell receptor beta chains were read from a single sample in a study of EBV T-cell therapy then PD-1 blockade in nasopharyngeal carcinoma. Assay: immunoSEQ multiplex PCR; the TCRdb copy retains only in-frame clones and omits some. The repertoire includes over 20,000 clones, around 80% of them detected once, and under 35% sits in the top ten. These receptors' antigens are unknown. The sequenced sample was CD8+ T cells from blood, obtained at roughly day 270 from a patient whose treatment included autologous EBV-specific T cells and nivolumab. These receptors were taken from a man between 35 and 55 years old with nasopharyngeal carcinoma. The CDR3 runs from the conserved cysteine through the conserved F or W. The D gene is left open where the match is weak. Clone size, where shown, is once, few, many, or a class for clones that have expanded.

clone_size: .
j_call: TRBJ1-3
v_call: TRBV11-2
d_call: .
cdr3_aa: CASSMETVSSGNTIYF
cdr3_nt: TGTGCCAGCAGCATGGAGACAGTTAGCTCTGGAAACACCATATATTTT

clone_size: .
j_call: TRBJ2-2
v_call: TRBV4-1
d_call: TRBD1
cdr3_aa: CASRAGTGAAGELFF
cdr3_nt: TGCGCCAGCAGAGCCGGGACAGGGGCCGCCGGGGAGCTGTTTTTT

clone_size: .
j_call: TRBJ1-3
v_call: TRBV25-1
d_call: .
cdr3_aa: CASSPQIESSGNTIYF
cdr3_nt: TGTGCCAGCAGTCCACAAATAGAAAGCTCTGGAAACACCATATATTTT

clone_size: .
j_call: TRBJ1-1
v_call: TRBV6-5
d_call: .
cdr3_aa: CASSYMSLGTEAFF
cdr3_nt: TGTGCCAGCAGTTACATGTCTCTGGGCACTGAAGCTTTCTTT

clone_size: .
j_call: TRBJ1-2
v_call: TRBV28
d_call: .
cdr3_aa: CASTPIGTSYGYTF
cdr3_nt: TGTGCCAGCACTCCCATCGGGACTTCCTATGGCTACACCTTC

clone_size: .
j_call: TRBJ1-2
v_call: TRBV28
d_call: TRBD1
cdr3_aa: CASSLRRDRRGVDYGYTF
cdr3_nt: TGTGCCAGCAGTTTACGCCGGGACAGGAGGGGAGTAGACTATGGCTACACCTTC

clone_size: once
j_call: TRBJ1-5
v_call: TRBV4-1
d_call: .
cdr3_aa: CASSLPGRSNQPQHF
cdr3_nt: TGCGCCAGCAGCCTACCGGGACGGAGCAATCAGCCCCAGCATTTT

clone_size: .
j_call: TRBJ2-2
v_call: TRBV7-6
d_call: .
cdr3_aa: CASSSYSGLKAGELFF
cdr3_nt: TGTGCCAGCAGCTCTTACTCCGGGCTCAAGGCCGGGGAGCTGTTTTTT

clone_size: .
j_call: TRBJ2-7
v_call: TRBV6-2/TRBV6-3
d_call: .
cdr3_aa: CASSPGPEQYF
cdr3_nt: TGTGCCAGCAGTCCAGGGCCCGAGCAGTACTTC

clone_size: .
j_call: TRBJ1-4
v_call: TRBV27
d_call: TRBD1
cdr3_aa: CASTTTGAHEKLFF
cdr3_nt: TGTGCCAGCACTACGACAGGGGCTCATGAAAAACTGTTTTTT

clone_size: .
j_call: TRBJ2-1
v_call: TRBV7-9
d_call: TRBD2
cdr3_aa: CASSWTSNEQFF
cdr3_nt: TGTGCCAGCAGTTGGACTAGTAATGAGCAGTTCTTC

clone_size: .
j_call: TRBJ2-5
v_call: TRBV27
d_call: .
cdr3_aa: CASSLSGQETQYF
cdr3_nt: TGTGCCAGCAGTTTATCAGGACAAGAGACCCAGTACTTC

clone_size: .
j_call: TRBJ1-2
v_call: TRBV5-6
d_call: .
cdr3_aa: CASSQITGSGYTF
cdr3_nt: TGTGCCAGCAGCCAGATCACAGGCTCTGGCTACACCTTC

clone_size: .
j_call: TRBJ2-3
v_call: TRBV14
d_call: TRBD1
cdr3_aa: CASSQGIWDSSTDTQYF
cdr3_nt: TGTGCCAGCAGCCAAGGAATATGGGACAGCTCCACAGATACGCAGTATTTT

clone_size: once
j_call: TRBJ1-2
v_call: TRBV2
d_call: .
cdr3_aa: CASSDQALNYGYTF
cdr3_nt: TGTGCCAGCAGTGACCAGGCCCTTAACTATGGCTACACCTTC

clone_size: once
j_call: TRBJ1-3
v_call: TRBV19
d_call: .
cdr3_aa: CASSMVSGNTIYF
cdr3_nt: TGTGCCAGTAGTATGGTCTCTGGAAACACCATATATTTT

clone_size: .
j_call: TRBJ1-2
v_call: TRBV12-3/TRBV12-4
d_call: .
cdr3_aa: CASSTRVRGYTF
cdr3_nt: TGTGCCAGCAGTACGAGGGTACGGGGCTACACCTTC

clone_size: .
j_call: TRBJ2-5
v_call: TRBV7-2
d_call: .
cdr3_aa: CASSLVPRKETQYF
cdr3_nt: TGTGCCAGCAGCTTAGTTCCAAGAAAAGAGACCCAGTACTTC

clone_size: .
j_call: TRBJ2-1
v_call: TRBV27
d_call: .
cdr3_aa: CASSRGRSEQFF
cdr3_nt: TGTGCCAGCTCCAGGGGGAGGAGTGAGCAGTTCTTC

clone_size: .
j_call: TRBJ2-7
v_call: TRBV27
d_call: TRBD2
cdr3_aa: CASSPGGGASYEQYF
cdr3_nt: TGTGCCAGCAGTCCGGGAGGGGGGGCATCCTACGAGCAGTACTTC

clone_size: .
j_call: TRBJ2-5
v_call: TRBV10-3
d_call: .
cdr3_aa: CAISESLRDGETQYF
cdr3_nt: TGTGCCATCAGTGAGTCGCTTCGGGACGGGGAGACCCAGTACTTC

clone_size: .
j_call: TRBJ1-5
v_call: TRBV5-1
d_call: .
cdr3_aa: CASSLAGPNQPQHF
cdr3_nt: TGCGCCAGCAGTTTAGCAGGTCCAAATCAGCCCCAGCATTTT

clone_size: .
j_call: TRBJ1-5
v_call: TRBV27
d_call: TRBD1
cdr3_aa: CASSLNGQGNQPQHF
cdr3_nt: TGTGCCAGCAGTTTAAATGGACAGGGAAATCAGCCCCAGCATTTT

clone_size: .
j_call: TRBJ2-3
v_call: TRBV6-2/TRBV6-3
d_call: .
cdr3_aa: CASSHREATDTQYF
cdr3_nt: TGTGCCAGCAGTCACAGGGAGGCCACAGATACGCAGTATTTT

clone_size: once
j_call: TRBJ2-7
v_call: TRBV4-1
d_call: TRBD2
cdr3_aa: CASSQREGGYEQYF
cdr3_nt: TGCGCCAGCAGCCAACGGGAGGGAGGCTACGAGCAGTACTTC

clone_size: .
j_call: TRBJ1-6
v_call: TRBV4-1
d_call: TRBD1
cdr3_aa: CASSQDYGPGGSPLHF
cdr3_nt: TGCGCCAGCAGCCAAGACTATGGCCCAGGGGGCTCACCCCTCCACTTT

clone_size: .
j_call: TRBJ2-1
v_call: TRBV6-5
d_call: TRBD2
cdr3_aa: CASSPLAGGSDEQFF
cdr3_nt: TGTGCCAGCAGTCCACTAGCGGGGGGGTCAGATGAGCAGTTCTTC

clone_size: .
j_call: TRBJ1-1
v_call: TRBV12-3/TRBV12-4
d_call: .
cdr3_aa: CASSFNREAFF
cdr3_nt: TGTGCCAGCAGTTTTAATAGGGAAGCTTTCTTT

clone_size: many
j_call: TRBJ2-7
v_call: TRBV29-1
d_call: .
cdr3_aa: CSVSNGEGYEQYF
cdr3_nt: TGCAGCGTTTCCAACGGAGAGGGCTACGAGCAGTACTTC

clone_size: .
j_call: TRBJ1-1
v_call: TRBV4-3
d_call: .
cdr3_aa: CASSHYIGGAEAFF
cdr3_nt: TGCGCCAGCAGCCACTATATCGGGGGAGCCGAAGCTTTCTTT

clone_size: .
j_call: TRBJ1-4
v_call: TRBV6-5
d_call: TRBD1
cdr3_aa: CATSVGTGNEKLFF
cdr3_nt: TGTGCCACCAGCGTCGGGACAGGGAATGAAAAACTGTTTTTT

clone_size: .
j_call: TRBJ2-7
v_call: TRBV7-9
d_call: .
cdr3_aa: CASSPTSPGFYEQYF
cdr3_nt: TGTGCCAGCAGCCCAACTAGCCCGGGATTTTACGAGCAGTACTTC

clone_size: .
j_call: TRBJ2-3
v_call: TRBV6-2/TRBV6-3
d_call: TRBD2
cdr3_aa: CASSPTSGEADTQYF
cdr3_nt: TGTGCCAGCAGTCCCACTAGCGGTGAGGCAGATACGCAGTATTTT

clone_size: .
j_call: TRBJ1-6
v_call: TRBV4-3
d_call: TRBD1
cdr3_aa: CASSQDPGQGARNSPLHF
cdr3_nt: TGCGCCAGCAGCCAAGATCCGGGACAGGGGGCGCGTAATTCACCCCTCCACTTT

clone_size: large
j_call: TRBJ1-6
v_call: TRBV7-9
d_call: TRBD1
cdr3_aa: CASSSHDWEGAGSPLHF
cdr3_nt: TGTGCCAGCAGCTCCCACGACTGGGAGGGGGCTGGATCACCCCTCCACTTT

clone_size: few
j_call: TRBJ1-5
v_call: TRBV15
d_call: .
cdr3_aa: CATSISGESNQPQHF
cdr3_nt: TGTGCCACCAGCATCAGCGGCGAGAGCAATCAGCCCCAGCATTTT

clone_size: .
j_call: TRBJ1-2
v_call: TRBV7-6
d_call: .
cdr3_aa: CASSPQGRVFDGYTF
cdr3_nt: TGTGCCAGCAGCCCACAGGGAAGGGTTTTCGATGGCTACACCTTC

clone_size: .
j_call: TRBJ2-7
v_call: TRBV5-6
d_call: .
cdr3_aa: CASSHREPIGEQYF
cdr3_nt: TGTGCCAGCAGCCACCGGGAACCCATAGGGGAGCAGTACTTC

clone_size: .
j_call: TRBJ2-5
v_call: TRBV4-1
d_call: TRBD2
cdr3_aa: CASSLMGGGETQYF
cdr3_nt: TGCGCCAGCAGCCTAATGGGGGGGGGAGAGACCCAGTACTTC

clone_size: .
j_call: TRBJ2-5
v_call: TRBV5-1
d_call: .
cdr3_aa: CASSLVGGPEVGETQYF
cdr3_nt: TGCGCCAGCAGCTTGGTAGGTGGTCCAGAGGTAGGAGAGACCCAGTACTTC

clone_size: .
j_call: TRBJ1-5
v_call: TRBV5-1
d_call: .
cdr3_aa: CASSFSGRGNQPQHF
cdr3_nt: TGCGCCAGCAGCTTCTCGGGACGCGGGAATCAGCCCCAGCATTTT

clone_size: once
j_call: TRBJ1-5
v_call: TRBV5-3
d_call: TRBD1
cdr3_aa: CARSSGNQGEGWDKFSNQPQHF
cdr3_nt: TGTGCCAGAAGCTCCGGCAATCAGGGGGAGGGATGGGACAAATTTAGCAATCAGCCCCAGCATTTT

clone_size: .
j_call: TRBJ2-2
v_call: TRBV7-3
d_call: TRBD2
cdr3_aa: CASSQTSGGAAGELFF
cdr3_nt: TGTGCCAGCAGCCAGACTAGCGGGGGGGCCGCCGGGGAGCTGTTTTTT

clone_size: .
j_call: TRBJ1-1
v_call: TRBV12-3/TRBV12-4
d_call: .
cdr3_aa: CASSLPPRGEAFF
cdr3_nt: TGTGCCAGCAGTTTACCCCCGCGGGGTGAAGCTTTCTTT

clone_size: few
j_call: TRBJ1-5
v_call: TRBV5-8
d_call: .
cdr3_aa: CASSLDDYDNQPQHF
cdr3_nt: TGTGCCAGCAGCTTGGATGATTATGACAATCAGCCCCAGCATTTT

clone_size: .
j_call: TRBJ2-7
v_call: TRBV4-3
d_call: TRBD2
cdr3_aa: CASSQDLGRGYEQYF
cdr3_nt: TGCGCCAGCAGCCAAGATCTGGGGAGGGGCTACGAGCAGTACTTC